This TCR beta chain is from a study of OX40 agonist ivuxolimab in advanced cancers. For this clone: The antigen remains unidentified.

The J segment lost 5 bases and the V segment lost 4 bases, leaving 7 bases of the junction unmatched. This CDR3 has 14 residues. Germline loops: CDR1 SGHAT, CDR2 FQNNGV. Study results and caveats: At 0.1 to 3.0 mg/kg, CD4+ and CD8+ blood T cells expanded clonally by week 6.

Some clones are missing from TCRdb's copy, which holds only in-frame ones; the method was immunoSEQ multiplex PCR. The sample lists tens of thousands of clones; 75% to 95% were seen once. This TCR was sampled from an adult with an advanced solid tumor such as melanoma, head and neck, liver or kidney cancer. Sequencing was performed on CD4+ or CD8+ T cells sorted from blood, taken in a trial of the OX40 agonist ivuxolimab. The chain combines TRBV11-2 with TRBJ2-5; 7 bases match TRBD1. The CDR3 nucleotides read TGTGCCAGCAGCTCCACAGGGGTTTGGGAGACCCAGTACTTC. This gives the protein CASSSTGVWETQYF. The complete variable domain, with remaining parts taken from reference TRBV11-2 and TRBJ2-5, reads EAGVAQSPRYKIIEKRQSVAFWCNPISGHATLYWYQQILGQGPKLLIQFQNNGVVDDSQLPKDRFSAERLKGVDSTLKIQPAKLEDSAVYLCASSSTGVWETQYFGPGTRLLVL.